This T cell receptor beta chain was sequenced for a study of a mutant IDH1 vaccine in newly diagnosed glioma. Regarding the study as a whole: Pseudoprogression seemed unlinked to shifts in top peripheral T cell clonotypes.

The time point here: baseline, week 1 (first vaccination visit). Treatment: pre-vaccination baseline after standard-of-care therapy. The method was immunoSEQ multiplex PCR; TCRdb's version includes in-frame clones alone and lacks a portion of them. The top ten clones hold roughly 0.6% of a sample with roughly 99,000 clones, 80% to 90% of them seen once. CDR1 is SGHRS, CDR2 YFSETQ, per germline. This CDR3 region has 16 residues. V lost 6 bases, J lost 5 bases, and 12 bases stayed unmatched. This clone occurred once. The antigen remains unidentified. The clonotype comes from a woman between 45 and 60 years old with glioma. The J gene is TRBJ2-5, the V gene TRBV5-1; 11 bases align to TRBD1. Material: PBMCs, obtained from a glioma patient treated with radiotherapy, temozolomide or both. CDR3 nucleotide sequence: TGCGCCAGCACCATACGGACAGGGGGCGGAGGGGAGACCCAGTACTTC. Protein sequence: CASTIRTGGGGETQYF. Complete variable domain (other parts from reference TRBV5-1 and TRBJ2-5): KAGVTQTPRYLIKTRGQQVTLSCSPISGHRSVSWYQQTPGQGLQFLFEYFSETQRNKGNFPGRFSGRQFSNSRSEMNVSTLELGDSALYLCASTIRTGGGGETQYFGPGTRLLVL.